These T cell receptor beta chains were read from a single sample in a study of identical twins. In TCRdb, the 5' RACE reads were re-called with MiXCR into one record per CDR3 protein. The sample yields 300,000 to 400,000 distinct CDR3 sequences, 9% to 15% seen once. The data were also submitted as part of a second study, on yellow fever vaccine responses in identical twins.

Source material: CD8+ T cells sorted from blood. These receptors came from a woman aged 18-29 years in good health. Each CDR3 is given with its conserved first and last residue. D genes are given only for firm matches. Clone size is shown for a subset of rows, as once, few, many or a class of expanded clone.

V,length,J,size,D,DNA,CDR3
TRBV28,14,TRBJ2-7,NA,NA,TGTGCCAGCAGTGGTTTGGGGGGTATCTACGAGCAGTACTTC,CASSGLGGIYEQYF
TRBV7-9,15,TRBJ2-5,few,TRBD2,TGTGCCAGCAGCCCCCCCACTAGCGGGAGGGAGACCCAGTACTTC,CASSPPTSGRETQYF
TRBV9,15,TRBJ2-3,NA,NA,TGTGCCAGCAGGGCTGGAGGGGGTGGCACAGATACGCAGTATTTT,CASRAGGGGTDTQYF
TRBV12-3/TRBV12-4,14,TRBJ2-7,few,NA,TGTGCCAGCAGTCCAGAACCCGGACAGCCGGAGCAGTACTTC,CASSPEPGQPEQYF
TRBV5-1,21,TRBJ1-1,many,NA,TGCGCCAGCAGCTTGGTTGGCCCTGAGGTATCGTTTTGGGGGAGTGAAGATGAAGCTTTCTTT,CASSLVGPEVSFWGSEDEAFF
TRBV4-2,12,TRBJ2-1,many,NA,TGTGCCAGCAGCCAGGGTGCGAATGAGCAGTTCTTC,CASSQGANEQFF
TRBV12-3/TRBV12-4,15,TRBJ2-1,few,TRBD1,TGTGCCAGCAGTTACCCCGGGACAGGGCTTAATGAGCAGTTCTTC,CASSYPGTGLNEQFF
TRBV20-1,13,TRBJ2-1,few,NA,TGCAGTGCTACTTCGAGCTCCTACAATGAGCAGTTCTTC,CSATSSSYNEQFF
TRBV6-1,15,TRBJ2-5,many,NA,TGTGCCAGCAGTGACAGGGACGGGGGTGGAGAGACCCAGTACTTC,CASSDRDGGGETQYF
TRBV2,15,TRBJ1-4,many,TRBD1,TGTGCCAGCAGTGAGGGACAGGCAACTAATGAAAAACTGTTTTTT,CASSEGQATNEKLFF
TRBV28,13,TRBJ2-5,NA,NA,TGTGCCAGCACCCCCGGATTCCAAGAGACCCAGTACTTC,CASTPGFQETQYF
TRBV11-2,15,TRBJ2-3,few,NA,TGTGCCAGCAGCTTAGTTTTTGCCAAGGCAGATACGCAGTATTTT,CASSLVFAKADTQYF
TRBV28,15,TRBJ2-1,NA,NA,TGTGCCAGCAGCTACACACTGAGCTCCTACAATGAGCAGTTCTTC,CASSYTLSSYNEQFF
TRBV6-5,16,TRBJ1-4,many,NA,TGTGCCAGCAGTTACTCGGAGGGAGGGCTGAATGAAAAACTGTTTTTT,CASSYSEGGLNEKLFF
TRBV6-5,16,TRBJ2-1,few,NA,TGTGCCAGCAGTTACTCGGGGGCCATGGGGTACAATGAGCAGTTCTTC,CASSYSGAMGYNEQFF
TRBV3-1,17,TRBJ2-3,NA,NA,TGTGCCACCTCCCCCGGAGGGGCAGGGGTCGGCACAGATACGCAGTATTTT,CATSPGGAGVGTDTQYF
TRBV7-6,15,TRBJ1-4,many,NA,TGTGCCAGCAGCTTATCCACTAGGGGGGATGAAAAACTGTTTTTT,CASSLSTRGDEKLFF
TRBV3-1,18,TRBJ2-2,NA,TRBD2,TGTGCCAGCAGCCAAGCCCCAGCGGGGAGTGCGAACACCGGGGAGCTGTTTTTT,CASSQAPAGSANTGELFF
TRBV28,17,TRBJ1-6,few,NA,TGTGCCAGCACCCCCCTGACCGAGAGCTCCTATAATTCACCCCTCCACTTT,CASTPLTESSYNSPLHF
TRBV7-2,14,TRBJ2-1,few,TRBD2,TGTGCCAGCAGCCTCGGGGGGGGCCGGATTGAGCAGTTCTTC,CASSLGGGRIEQFF
TRBV4-1,17,TRBJ2-1,NA,TRBD2,TGCGCCAGCAGCCAAGAGGTTAAAGGACTAGCGGGATGTGAGCAGTTCTTC,CASSQEVKGLAGCEQFF
TRBV12-3/TRBV12-4,13,TRBJ2-1,many,NA,TGTGCCAGCAGTTATACAGGGTTAGGTGAGCAGTTCTTC,CASSYTGLGEQFF
TRBV5-1,12,TRBJ2-7,many,NA,TGCGCCAGCAGCTTGCATCTACAGGAGCAGTACTTC,CASSLHLQEQYF
TRBV5-1,17,TRBJ1-2,NA,NA,TGCGCCAGCAGCTTCCGGCAGGGGACCCCTTCGAACTATGGCTACACCTTC,CASSFRQGTPSNYGYTF
TRBV7-6,15,TRBJ2-1,many,TRBD2,TGTGCCAGCAGCTTAGTGGGGGGAGGGTACAATGAGCAGTTCTTC,CASSLVGGGYNEQFF
TRBV10-3,12,TRBJ2-5,few,NA,TGTGCCATCAGTAAGGAGCAAGAGACCCAGTACTTC,CAISKEQETQYF
TRBV12-3/TRBV12-4,13,TRBJ1-5,many,NA,TGTGCCAGCAGCCCCCGGGCAGGTCAGCCCCAGCATTTT,CASSPRAGQPQHF
TRBV6-4,15,TRBJ2-1,many,NA,TGTGCCAGCAGTGACGGTCTCAGCTCCTACAATGAGCAGTTCTTC,CASSDGLSSYNEQFF
TRBV20-1,17,TRBJ1-5,many,TRBD1,TGCAGTGCTAGAGACCCCCGCGTTACAGGGGACGTGCAGCCCCAGCATTTT,CSARDPRVTGDVQPQHF
TRBV18,13,TRBJ2-7,few,NA,TGTGCCAGCTCACCCCAGACCCGTTACGAGCAGTACTTC,CASSPQTRYEQYF
TRBV16,14,TRBJ1-1,NA,NA,TGTGCCAGCAGCCGGGGGGAGGGGAGCACTGAAGCTTTCTTT,CASSRGEGSTEAFF
TRBV12-3/TRBV12-4,12,TRBJ1-1,few,NA,TGTGCCAGCAGTCAAAACAGGGATGAAGCTTTCTTT,CASSQNRDEAFF
TRBV29-1,11,TRBJ2-1,many,NA,TGCAGCGTTGAAGTCAACTATGAGCAGTTCTTC,CSVEVNYEQFF
TRBV6-2/TRBV6-3,18,TRBJ2-1,few,NA,TGTGCCAGCAGTTACTCCCTGGGACTCAAACGCGACTACAATGAGCAGTTCTTC,CASSYSLGLKRDYNEQFF
TRBV10-3,16,TRBJ1-4,few,TRBD1,TGTGCCATCAGTGAGAAGATGACAGGGGAGGGTGAAAAACTGTTTTTT,CAISEKMTGEGEKLFF
TRBV29-1,15,TRBJ2-6,NA,NA,TGCAGCGTTGAAGCCGAAGGTTCTGGGGCCAACGTCCTGACTTTC,CSVEAEGSGANVLTF
TRBV6-1,13,TRBJ2-1,NA,NA,TGTGCCAGCAGTGAAGCAACGTACAATGAGCAGTTCTTC,CASSEATYNEQFF
TRBV12-3/TRBV12-4,17,TRBJ2-3,few,NA,TGTGCCAGCAGTGAGGGCCCTAGCGCACCCACACACGATACGCAGTATTTT,CASSEGPSAPTHDTQYF
TRBV14,15,TRBJ2-1,NA,TRBD2,TGTGCCAGCAGCCAAATAGCGGGGGCCTACAATGAGCAGTTCTTC,CASSQIAGAYNEQFF
TRBV6-1,13,TRBJ2-1,NA,NA,TGTGCCAGCGTGGGGCGAGGGTCCCATGAGCAGTTCTTC,CASVGRGSHEQFF
TRBV9,16,TRBJ2-6,NA,NA,TGTGCCAGCAGCGTGGGTTTGATTGCTGGGGCCAACGTCCTGACTTTC,CASSVGLIAGANVLTF
TRBV25-1,11,TRBJ2-1,NA,NA,TGTGCCAGCAGTGTTTCTCTTGAGCAGTTCTTC,CASSVSLEQFF
TRBV2,17,TRBJ2-3,NA,NA,TGTGCCAGCAGTACGCGGGGTCTAGCGCGATTCACAGATACGCAGTATTTT,CASSTRGLARFTDTQYF
TRBV12-3/TRBV12-4,17,TRBJ2-5,few,NA,TGTGCCAGCAGGCAGCGCACATGGGGGGGGCCCCAAGAGACCCAGTACTTC,CASRQRTWGGPQETQYF
TRBV13,16,TRBJ1-1,NA,NA,TGTGCCAGCAGCTTAGGCCAGGGGAGTAGGAACACTGAAGCTTTCTTT,CASSLGQGSRNTEAFF
TRBV27,14,TRBJ2-3,NA,NA,TGTGCCAGCAGTTCCTACAGGGGCACAGATACGCAGTATTTT,CASSSYRGTDTQYF
TRBV10-3,12,TRBJ2-3,few,NA,TGTGCCATCAGTGATCTCACAGATACGCAGTATTTT,CAISDLTDTQYF
TRBV28,16,TRBJ2-3,few,NA,TGTGCCAGCAGTTTATGGGGCGGCGGGGACACAGATACGCAGTATTTT,CASSLWGGGDTDTQYF
TRBV12-3/TRBV12-4,14,TRBJ2-1,many,TRBD2,TGTGCCAGCAGTCCTACGGCGGGAGGTCTTGAGCAGTTCTTC,CASSPTAGGLEQFF
TRBV28,12,TRBJ2-7,NA,NA,TGTGCCACCGAGGGACCCTTCTACGAGCAGTACTTC,CATEGPFYEQYF
TRBV9,16,TRBJ2-1,few,TRBD1,TGTGCCAGCAGCCCAGGGAGGCGGACAGGGTCCAATGAGCAGTTCTTC,CASSPGRRTGSNEQFF
TRBV4-1,14,TRBJ1-1,NA,NA,TGCGCCAGCAGCCAAGGGGGGGGGAAGACTGAAGCTTTCTTT,CASSQGGGKTEAFF
TRBV6-1,16,TRBJ2-1,many,NA,TGTGCCAGCAGTGAAAACGTCGGGCGGGCCTACAATGAGCAGTTCTTC,CASSENVGRAYNEQFF
TRBV24-1,14,TRBJ2-5,few,NA,TGTGCCACCAGTGATTTTTCTGCTGACGAGACCCAGTACTTC,CATSDFSADETQYF
TRBV5-5,14,TRBJ1-4,few,TRBD1,TGTGCCAGCAGCCCGGACAGGGGGCATGAAAAACTGTTTTTT,CASSPDRGHEKLFF
TRBV20-1,13,TRBJ2-3,few,TRBD1,TGCAGTGCGCACTACGGACCGGAGACAGGGACGGATTTT,CSAHYGPETGTDF
TRBV3-1,19,TRBJ2-6,few,TRBD2,TGTGCCAGCAGCGCGTGGGGTAGCGGGGGGCCCTCTGGGGCCAACGTCCTGACTTTC,CASSAWGSGGPSGANVLTF
TRBV27,16,TRBJ2-1,NA,TRBD2,TGTGCCAGCAGTCCCCACAGCGGGAGCTCCTACAATGAGCAGTTCTTC,CASSPHSGSSYNEQFF
TRBV9,15,TRBJ2-1,NA,TRBD2,TGTGCCAGCAGCTCTAGCGGGAGCCCCCTCAATGAGCAGTTCTTC,CASSSSGSPLNEQFF
TRBV13,14,TRBJ1-2,NA,NA,TGTGCCAGCAGCTCAGGGGATGGCGGCTATGGCTACACCTTC,CASSSGDGGYGYTF